This TCR beta chain stems from a study of metastatic and nonmetastatic thyroid tumors. TCRdb re-called the PCR reads through MiXCR. This table has 89,000 or so clones, over 8.5% appearing once. With V trimmed by 6 bases and J by 0 bases, 11 bases remained unmatched. Per the germline V gene, CDR1 is DFQATT and CDR2 is SNEGSKA (reference sequence). CDR3 length equals 15 residues. Each patient came to thyroid surgery without any prior treatment (of any kind). The clonotype was recovered from a female donor with papillary thyroid cancer or a benign thyroid nodule (not recorded which). Some clones in this sample may be carry-over from other donors' samples. The chain employs TRBV20-1 and TRBJ2-7, with 7 positions matching TRBD1. Sequencing was carried out using blood. The CDR3 region is CSAESPGQISYEQYF. The CDR3 nucleotides read TGCAGTGCGGAATCCCCGGGACAGATCTCCTACGAGCAGTACTTC.